This T cell receptor beta chain was found in a study of T cell repertoires in cytomegalovirus infection (dated by TCRdb to 2018 to 2020). About the full investigation: Donor HLA type was relevant to the analysis, as public TCR beta signatures indicated carriage of CMV infection together with the matching HLA type.

Here is what the overall study found, with its caveats: Carriers of CMV infection plus the relevant HLA type were discriminated by the cumulative frequency of public TCR beta family members in the study cohort and in an independent approximately 350-donor cohort. The ex vivo response was dominated by HLA-C-restricted CMV-specific TCR beta clonotypes, and the single most frequent clonotype in two of eight donors was supplied by these HLA-C-restricted clonotypes.

This clonotype was counted a single time. It has no known antigen specificity. No base qualities exist here, and no much larger clone lies one base off it. Evidence from a single read is weak. The sequencer listed for this sample is Illumina HiSeq 1500. TCRdb trimmed public reads at Q25 via fastp, called clones via MiXCR and kept in-frame beta chains. Duplicate CDR3 protein sequences are folded into a single record with the most common DNA and genes. The sample includes around 130,000 distinct CDR3 sequences, with more than 7% observed a single time. The ten top clones hold roughly 9.1% of the sample. The sequencing input was PBMCs. The sequence derives from a human donor in good health (CMV status not recorded). Some clones in this sample may be carry-over from other donors' samples.

The CDR3 in this case is CASSQEGQGHYGYTF. The sequenced DNA: TGTGCCAGCAGCCAAGAGGGACAGGGACACTATGGCTACACCTTC. This chain is built from TRBV3-1 and TRBJ1-2; 9 of the junction bases match TRBD1. CDR1 and CDR2, per the germline V gene (reference sequence), are LGHDT and YNNKEL. At the junction V is shortened by 0 bases and J by 3 bases; bases outside the gene matches: 2. Inclusive of the bounding cysteine and phenylalanine, the CDR3 is 15 residues long. Only the CDR3 part of the read is kept: 45 bases, read in frame from the first base.